A single sample is the source of the 30 T cell receptor beta chains below, sequenced in a study of a mutant IDH1 vaccine in newly diagnosed glioma. Sample time point: week 47, end of study. It was 300 ug of mutant IDH1 20-mer peptide that made up each vaccine dose, given with topical imiquimod. Profiled with immunoSEQ multiplex PCR; TCRdb holds only in-frame clones, not every one. Among approximately 35,000 clones listed, approximately 90% were seen once. No antigen is known for these receptors. The sample here was PBMCs, taken from a glioma patient whose treatment included an IDH1 peptide vaccine. The receptors come from a middle-aged woman with glioma.

The CDR3 nucleotides read TGCGCCAGCGGGATAGACACGGCCGGCAATGAGCAGTTCTTC. Translation gives CASGIDTAGNEQFF. This sequence joins TRBV5-1 and TRBJ2-1, with D unresolved. From germline, CDR1 is SGHRS and CDR2 YFSETQ. This CDR3 contains 14 residues. Trimming pared 7 bases from V and 6 bases from J, leaving 17 bases between.

The J gene is TRBJ2-1, the V gene TRBV7-2; TRBD2 matches at 7 bases. CDR1 and CDR2 (germline): SGHTA, FQGNSA. V gave up 0 bases and J gave up 7 bases; unmatched junction bases: 6. This CDR3 is built from 15 residues. The CDR3 DNA follows: TGTGCCAGCAGCTTAGCGGGAGGGCTTAGGAATGAGCAGTTCTTC. Translating gives CASSLAGGLRNEQFF.

CDR3 residues: CASSLTGENTGELFF. CDR3 DNA sequence: TGCGCCAGCAGCTTGACAGGGGAGAACACCGGGGAGCTGTTTTTT. The chain recombines TRBV5-1 with TRBJ2-2; TRBD1 aligns across 7 bases. The V gene's germline CDR1 is SGHRS and CDR2 YFSETQ. The CDR3 consists of 15 residues. The V segment lost 1 base and the J segment 1 base; nucleotides outside the gene matches: 1.

The chain links TRBV25-1 to TRBJ1-2; 9 bases are shared with TRBD1. The CDR3 runs to 17 residues. The ends lost 2 bases at V and 0 bases at J; junction bases unmatched: 7. Germline V gene sequence: CDR1 MGHDK, CDR2 SYGVNS. CDR3 region: CASSETPRTGANYGYTF. The CDR3 DNA is TGTGCCAGCAGTGAAACCCCTCGGACAGGGGCTAACTATGGCTACACCTTC.

The gene calls are TRBV6-1 and TRBJ1-3; D is undetermined. The V gene lost 7 bases and the J gene lost 1 base, with 8 bases spanning the gap. Germline V gives CDR1 MNHNS, CDR2 SASEGT. The CDR3 contains 13 residues. The CDR3 protein is CASIERSGNTIYF. The CDR3 bases are TGTGCCAGCATTGAGAGATCTGGAAACACCATATATTTT.

V gene TRBV7-9 combines with J gene TRBJ2-3, with 7 positions matching TRBD2. This CDR3 region has 14 residues. V gave up 7 bases and J gave up 4 bases; unmatched junction bases: 8. Germline lookup yields CDR1 SEHNR and CDR2 FQNEAQ (reference sequence). The CDR3 sequence is CASMRAGEADTQYF. As DNA, the CDR3 is TGTGCCAGCATGAGGGCGGGAGAGGCAGATACGCAGTATTTT.

The V gene is TRBV5-1, the J gene TRBJ1-1; D unclear. V gave up 2 bases and J gave up 2 bases, with 10 bases separating them. Germline V lookup: CDR1 SGHRS, CDR2 YFSETQ. The CDR3 has 14 amino acids. The CDR3 reads CASSLIDPNTEAFF. DNA for the CDR3: TGCGCCAGCAGCTTAATTGATCCTAACACTGAAGCTTTCTTT.

The genes are TRBV11-2 and TRBJ2-3; a possible D gene is TRBD2 (6 bases). The CDR3 spans 15 residues. Germline CDR1 SGHAT, CDR2 FQNNGV. The V end was cut by 5 bases, the J end by 4 bases, with 16 bases between. The CDR3 DNA reads as TGTGCCAGCAGCCACAGGCGGGGAGGCGCAGATACGCAGTATTTT. Residues: CASSHRRGGADTQYF. Supplemented by reference TRBV11-2 and TRBJ2-3, the full variable domain reads EAGVAQSPRYKIIEKRQSVAFWCNPISGHATLYWYQQILGQGPKLLIQFQNNGVVDDSQLPKDRFSAERLKGVDSTLKIQPAKLEDSAVYLCASSHRRGGADTQYFGPGTRLTVL.

This clone appeared a single time. The V gene is TRBV7-9, the J gene TRBJ2-7, with TRBD2 as a possible D gene (5 bases). This CDR3 is built from 16 residues. Between the trimmed V and J ends, which lost 1 base and 1 base, there was a span of 14 bases. Germline CDR1 is SEHNR and CDR2 is FQNEAQ (reference sequence). CDR3 DNA sequence: TGTGCCAGCAGCTTAGATTACGGACTTGAATCCTACGAGCAGTACTTC. This encodes CASSLDYGLESYEQYF.

V gene TRBV30 combines with J gene TRBJ2-7, with TRBD1 matching 10 bases. Trimming at V came to 0 bases and at J to 4 bases, leaving 6 bases not matched to a gene. This CDR3 has 15 residues. Looked up from germline, CDR1 is GTSNPN and CDR2 is SVGIG (reference sequence). Here the CDR3 reads CAWSVRGQGRYEQYF. For the CDR3, the DNA is TGTGCCTGGAGTGTACGGGGACAGGGGCGTTACGAGCAGTACTTC.

The DNA of the CDR3 is TGTGCCAGTAGTATCAGCGGGATTCAAACCGGGGAGCTGTTTTTT. It is translated as CASSISGIQTGELFF. The rearrangement links TRBV19 to TRBJ2-2; 7 nucleotides agree with TRBD2. Germline CDR1 LNHDA, CDR2 SQIVND (reference sequence). J lost 5 bases, V lost 3 bases, and 6 bases had no gene match. CDR3 length: 15 amino acids.

This chain uses TRBV6-1 with TRBJ1-2; 7 bases are a match to TRBD1. V lost 2 bases to trimming and J lost 8 bases; unmatched junction nucleotides: 8. This CDR3 has 14 amino acids. Germline V lookup: CDR1 MNHNS, CDR2 SASEGT. CDR3 amino acids: CASSERQGDWGYTF. The CDR3, as DNA: TGTGCCAGCAGTGAACGGCAGGGGGACTGGGGCTACACCTTC.

V is TRBV4-3 and J is TRBJ2-7, with D possibly TRBD2 on 6 matching bases. CDR1 is LGHNA, CDR2 YSLEER, per germline. The CDR3 sequence is 15 residues long. The V end was cut by 2 bases, the J end by 3 bases, with 14 bases between. In nucleotides, the CDR3 is TGCGCCAGCAGCCAAACAGCTCTAGCGAACTACGAGCAGTACTTC. Protein: CASSQTALANYEQYF.

The chain links TRBV29-1 to TRBJ1-1; TRBD1 aligns across 7 bases. Trimming took 7 bases from V and 4 from J; bases not matched to a gene: 12. Germline V gene lookup returns CDR1 SQVTM and CDR2 ANQGSEA. The CDR3 length is 14 residues. In DNA form, the CDR3 reads TGCAGCGCCTCGACAGGGCGTGGAAGCACTGAAGCTTTCTTT. This codes for CSASTGRGSTEAFF.

The CDR3 sequence is CASSLDGSRTGELFF. The CDR3 nucleotides are TGTGCCAGCAGCTTGGACGGGAGTCGCACCGGGGAGCTGTTTTTT. The chain has TRBV7-9 and TRBJ2-2, with D perhaps TRBD2 (6 bases). V lost 3 bases, J lost 4 bases, and 12 bases lay in between. The CDR3 extends over 15 amino acids. In germline, CDR1 is SEHNR, CDR2 FQNEAQ (reference sequence). The full variable domain, in which reference TRBV7-9 and TRBJ2-2 provide the parts outside the CDR3, is DTGVSQNPRHKITKRGQNVTFRCDPISEHNRLYWYRQTLGQGPEFLTYFQNEAQLEKSRLLSDRFSAERPKGSFSTLEIQRTEQGDSAMYLCASSLDGSRTGELFFGEGSRLTVL.

The V gene is TRBV28, the J gene TRBJ1-3; D is ambiguous. This CDR3 comprises 13 residues. Between the trimmed V and J ends, which lost 8 bases and 4 bases, there was a span of 12 bases. Germline lookup yields CDR1 MDHEN and CDR2 SYDVKM. As DNA, the CDR3 is TGTGCCAGCTTCTGGGCGCGGGGAAACACCATATATTTT. This gives the protein CASFWARGNTIYF.

V and J are TRBV11-1 and TRBJ1-2; no definite D call. CDR1 SGHAT and CDR2 FQDESV come from the germline V gene (reference sequence). The CDR3 is 13 residues long. The V gene lost 1 base and the J gene lost 3 bases, with 6 bases spanning the gap. The CDR3 loop reads CASSLGGDYGYTF. CDR3 coding DNA: TGTGCCAGCAGCTTAGGGGGAGACTATGGCTACACCTTC.

In its sample, this clone was seen once. This chain joins TRBV7-6 and TRBJ2-1; D call uncertain. V lost 1 base and J lost 10, with 11 bases in between. The germline V gene has CDR1 SGHVS and CDR2 FNYEAQ. The CDR3 loop spans 13 amino acids. The CDR3 spells CASSLVGMGEQFF. DNA of the CDR3: TGTGCCAGCAGCTTAGTGGGTATGGGGGAGCAGTTCTTC. The full variable domain, in which reference TRBV7-6 and TRBJ2-1 provide the parts outside the CDR3, is GAGVSQSPRYKVTKRGQDVALRCDPISGHVSLYWYRQALGQGPEFLTYFNYEAQQDKSGLPNDRFSAERPEGSISTLTIQRTEQRDSAMYRCASSLVGMGEQFFGPGTRLTVL.

V usage is TRBV7-9 and J usage is TRBJ1-6, with no clear D. Per germline, CDR1 SEHNR and CDR2 FQNEAQ (reference sequence). With 0 bases removed from V and 9 bases from J, the gap between germline ends came to 6 bases. The CDR3 totals 13 residues. The chain's CDR3 is CASSLASGSPLHF. The CDR3 nucleotides are TGTGCCAGCAGCTTAGCGTCCGGTTCACCCCTCCACTTT.

The rearrangement uses TRBV7-9 and TRBJ1-2; D is unresolved. V lost 5 bases, J lost 8 bases, and 15 bases lay in between. This CDR3 contains 13 residues. Germline assignment: CDR1 SEHNR and CDR2 FQNEAQ (reference sequence). CDR3 sequence (DNA): TGTGCCAGCAGCCCCCGTACGGGAGGGGGCTACACCTTC. Translated: CASSPRTGGGYTF.

This chain uses TRBV5-1 with TRBJ2-2; 8 bases align to TRBD2. The CDR3 runs 14 residues. The V segment lost 5 bases and the J segment 8 bases; nucleotides outside the gene matches: 8. The V gene's germline CDR1 is SGHRS and CDR2 YFSETQ. CDR3 sequence: CASRSGGGLGELFF. CDR3 sequence (DNA): TGCGCCAGCAGATCCGGGGGGGGCCTGGGGGAGCTGTTTTTT.

The CDR3 region is CATSRRSGGSLGETQYF. The DNA for the CDR3 is TGTGCCACCAGCAGGAGGTCGGGAGGGTCGCTTGGAGAGACCCAGTACTTC. J is TRBJ2-5 and V is TRBV15; the match to TRBD2 covers 8 bases. V shed 3 bases, J shed 4 bases, and the junction held 13 bases outside the gene matches. In germline, CDR1 is LNHNV, CDR2 YYDKDF (reference sequence). This CDR3 has 17 amino acids. Complete variable domain (other parts from reference TRBV15 and TRBJ2-5): DAMVIQNPRYQVTQFGKPVTLSCSQTLNHNVMYWYQQKSSQAPKLLFHYYDKDFNNEADTPDNFQSRRPNTSFCFLDIRSPGLGDTAMYLCATSRRSGGSLGETQYFGPGTRLLVL.

This clone was recorded only once. This chain connects TRBV2 to TRBJ2-7; 7 bases line up with TRBD1. The germline gives CDR1 SNHLY, CDR2 FYNNEI. After removal of 6 bases from V and 3 bases from J, the junction contained 8 bases not matched to a gene. The CDR3 is made up of 14 amino acids. The CDR3 reads CASRTLTGSYEQYF. The CDR3 nucleotides are TGTGCCAGCAGAACCTTGACAGGGAGCTACGAGCAGTACTTC.

Only one count was recorded for this clone. V gene TRBV7-9 combines with J gene TRBJ2-3; D is perhaps TRBD2 (7 bases). CDR3 length: 16 residues. V was cut by 5 bases and J by 6 bases, with 21 bases left in between. Looked up from germline, CDR1 is SEHNR and CDR2 is FQNEAQ (reference sequence). CDR3 bases: TGTGCCAGCAGCCCCTCGTGGGGGGGCCGGTCGGATACGCAGTATTTT. It codes for CASSPSWGGRSDTQYF.

This clone has a single count. The rearrangement uses TRBV9 and TRBJ1-1; 8 bases map to TRBD1. This CDR3 spans 16 amino acids. The trim removed 0 bases at V and 3 bases at J, leaving 7 bases unmatched. CDR1 SGDLS and CDR2 YYNGEE come from the germline V gene. The CDR3 loop is CASSVAPGGADTEAFF. In DNA form, the CDR3 reads TGTGCCAGCAGCGTAGCTCCAGGGGGCGCCGACACTGAAGCTTTCTTT.

This chain uses TRBV7-2 with TRBJ1-2; 7 nucleotides line up with TRBD1. V dropped 4 bases and J dropped 4; count of bases not matched to a gene: 6. The germline gives CDR1 SGHTA, CDR2 FQGNSA. This CDR3 comprises 14 residues. DNA for the CDR3: TGTGCCAGCAGCTCCCAACAGGGGACCTATGGCTACACCTTC. This gives the protein CASSSQQGTYGYTF.

This clone has a single count. The chain links TRBV5-1 to TRBJ2-7; TRBD1 matches at 9 bases. J lost 5 bases, V lost 4 bases, and 7 bases had no gene match. The CDR3 runs 14 residues. The germline CDR1 and CDR2 sequences are SGHRS and YFSETQ. CDR3 in amino acids: CASSRVGQGDEQYF. The CDR3 coding sequence is TGCGCCAGCAGCCGAGTGGGACAGGGCGACGAGCAGTACTTC.

The V call is TRBV19, the J call TRBJ2-7; D remains unclear. The CDR3 consists of 15 residues. Trimming shortened V by 4 bases and J by 0 bases, and 13 bases separated the two germline ends. Germline CDR1 is LNHDA and CDR2 is SQIVND (reference sequence). The DNA of the CDR3 is TGTGCCAGTAGTACCCGCTATAGGACCTCCTACGAGCAGTACTTC. Protein sequence: CASSTRYRTSYEQYF.

This chain joins TRBV19 and TRBJ1-5; D might be TRBD1 (6 bases). From germline, CDR1 is LNHDA and CDR2 SQIVND (reference sequence). The CDR3 consists of 17 residues. The germline V and J ends were trimmed by 2 bases and 6 bases, with 20 bases remaining between them. The CDR3 region is CASSIWGIVQGGQPQHF. The DNA of the CDR3 is TGTGCCAGTAGTATATGGGGGATAGTTCAAGGGGGTCAGCCCCAGCATTTT.

V usage is TRBV4-1 and J usage is TRBJ2-5; 11 bases fit TRBD2. CDR1 is MGHRA, CDR2 YSYEKL, per germline. The CDR3 loop spans 18 amino acids. V lost 6 bases and J lost 5; bases outside the gene matches: 17. The CDR3 bases are TGCGCCAGCAGACTACCCCTCGGACTAGCGGGTGCCACGGAGACCCAGTACTTC. Its protein is CASRLPLGLAGATETQYF.